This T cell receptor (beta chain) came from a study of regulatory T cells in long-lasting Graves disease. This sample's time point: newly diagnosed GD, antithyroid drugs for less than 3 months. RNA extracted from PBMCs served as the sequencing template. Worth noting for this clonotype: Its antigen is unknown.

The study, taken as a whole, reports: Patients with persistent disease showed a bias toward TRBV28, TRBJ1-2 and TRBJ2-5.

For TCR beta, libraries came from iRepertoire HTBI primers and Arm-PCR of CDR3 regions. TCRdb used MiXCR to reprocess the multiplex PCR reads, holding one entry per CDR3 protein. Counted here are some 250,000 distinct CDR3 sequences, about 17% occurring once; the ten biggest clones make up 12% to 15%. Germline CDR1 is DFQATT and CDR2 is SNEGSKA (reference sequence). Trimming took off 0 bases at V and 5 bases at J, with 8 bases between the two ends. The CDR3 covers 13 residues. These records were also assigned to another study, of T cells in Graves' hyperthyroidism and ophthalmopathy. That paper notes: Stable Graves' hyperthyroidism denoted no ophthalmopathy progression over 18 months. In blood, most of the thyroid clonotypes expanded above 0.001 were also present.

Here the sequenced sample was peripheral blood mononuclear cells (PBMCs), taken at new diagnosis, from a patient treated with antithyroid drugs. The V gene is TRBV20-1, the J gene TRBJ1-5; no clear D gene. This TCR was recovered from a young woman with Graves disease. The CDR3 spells CSARDTFDQPQHF. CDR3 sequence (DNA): TGCAGTGCTAGAGATACATTCGATCAGCCCCAGCATTTT.